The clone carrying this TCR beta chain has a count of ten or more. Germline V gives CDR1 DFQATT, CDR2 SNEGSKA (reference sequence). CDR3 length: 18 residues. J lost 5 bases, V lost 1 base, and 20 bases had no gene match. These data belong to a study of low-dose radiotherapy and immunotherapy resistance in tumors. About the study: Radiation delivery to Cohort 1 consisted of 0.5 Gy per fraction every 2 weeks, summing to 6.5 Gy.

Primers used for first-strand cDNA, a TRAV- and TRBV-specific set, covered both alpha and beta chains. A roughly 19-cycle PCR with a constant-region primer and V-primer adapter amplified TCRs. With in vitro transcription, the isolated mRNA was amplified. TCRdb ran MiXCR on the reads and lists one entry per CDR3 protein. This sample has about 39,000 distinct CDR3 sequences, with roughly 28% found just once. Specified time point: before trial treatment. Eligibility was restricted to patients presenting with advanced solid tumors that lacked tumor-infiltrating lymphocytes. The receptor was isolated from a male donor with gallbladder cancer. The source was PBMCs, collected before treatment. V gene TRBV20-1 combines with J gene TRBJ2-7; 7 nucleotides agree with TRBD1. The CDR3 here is CSARGTGYSPGRQDEQYF. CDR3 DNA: TGCAGTGCTAGAGGGACAGGATACTCACCGGGACGCCAGGACGAGCAGTACTTC.